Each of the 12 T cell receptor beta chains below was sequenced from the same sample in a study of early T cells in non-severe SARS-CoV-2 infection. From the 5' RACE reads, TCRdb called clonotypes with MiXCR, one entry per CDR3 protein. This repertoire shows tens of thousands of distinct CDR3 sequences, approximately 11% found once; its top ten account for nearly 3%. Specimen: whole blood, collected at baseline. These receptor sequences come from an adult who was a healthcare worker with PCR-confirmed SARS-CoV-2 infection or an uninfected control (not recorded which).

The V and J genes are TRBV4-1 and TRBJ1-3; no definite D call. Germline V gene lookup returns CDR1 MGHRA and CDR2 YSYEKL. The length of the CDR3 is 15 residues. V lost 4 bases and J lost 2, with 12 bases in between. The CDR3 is CASSPWFRTGNTIYF. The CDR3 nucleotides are TGCGCCAGCAGCCCCTGGTTCAGAACTGGAAACACCATATATTTT.

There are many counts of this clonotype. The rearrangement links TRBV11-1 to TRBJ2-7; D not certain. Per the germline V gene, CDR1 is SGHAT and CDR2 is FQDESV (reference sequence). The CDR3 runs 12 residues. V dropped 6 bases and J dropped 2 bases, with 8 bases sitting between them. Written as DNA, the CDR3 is TGTGCCAGCAGTGAGCAACCCTACGAGCAGTACTTC. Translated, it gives CASSEQPYEQYF.

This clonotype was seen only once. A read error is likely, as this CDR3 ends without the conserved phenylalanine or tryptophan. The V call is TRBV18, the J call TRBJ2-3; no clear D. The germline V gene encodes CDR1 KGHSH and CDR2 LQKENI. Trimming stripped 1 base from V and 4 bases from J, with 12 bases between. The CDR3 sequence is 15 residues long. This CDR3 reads CASSPQGSGPDTQYL. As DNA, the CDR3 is TGTGCCAGCTCACCACAGGGCTCGGGCCCAGATACGCAGTATCTT.

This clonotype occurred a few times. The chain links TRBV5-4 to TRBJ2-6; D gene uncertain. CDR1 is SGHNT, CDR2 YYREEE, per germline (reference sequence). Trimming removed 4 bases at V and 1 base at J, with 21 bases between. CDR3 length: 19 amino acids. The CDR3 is CASSPTIEEPISGANVLTF. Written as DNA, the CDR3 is TGTGCCAGCAGCCCCACCATTGAAGAGCCCATTTCTGGGGCCAACGTCCTGACTTTC.

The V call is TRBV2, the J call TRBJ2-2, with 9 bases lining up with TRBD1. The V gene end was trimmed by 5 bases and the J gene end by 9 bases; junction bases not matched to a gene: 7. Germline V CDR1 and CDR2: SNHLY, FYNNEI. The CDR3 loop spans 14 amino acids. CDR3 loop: CASSRLTGGRELFF. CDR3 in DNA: TGTGCCAGCAGTCGCCTCACAGGGGGCCGGGAGCTGTTTTTT.

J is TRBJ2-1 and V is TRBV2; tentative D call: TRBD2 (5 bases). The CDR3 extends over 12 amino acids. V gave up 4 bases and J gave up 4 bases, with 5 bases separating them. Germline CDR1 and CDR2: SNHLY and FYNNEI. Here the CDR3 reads CASSVAYNEQFF. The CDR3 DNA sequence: TGTGCCAGCAGTGTAGCGTACAATGAGCAGTTCTTC.

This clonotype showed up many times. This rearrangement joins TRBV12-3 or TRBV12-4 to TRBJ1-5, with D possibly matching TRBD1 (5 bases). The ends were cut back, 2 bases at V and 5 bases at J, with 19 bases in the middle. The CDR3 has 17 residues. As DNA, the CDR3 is TGTGCCAGCAGTTTATCGGGGGGAAAGGGGAGGGATCAGCCCCAGCATTTT. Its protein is CASSLSGGKGRDQPQHF.

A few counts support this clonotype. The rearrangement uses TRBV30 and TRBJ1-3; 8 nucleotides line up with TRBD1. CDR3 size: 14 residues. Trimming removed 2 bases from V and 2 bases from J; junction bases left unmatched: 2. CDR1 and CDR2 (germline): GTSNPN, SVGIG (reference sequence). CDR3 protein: CAWSQGAAGNTIYF. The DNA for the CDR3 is TGTGCCTGGAGTCAGGGGGCAGCTGGAAACACCATATATTTT.

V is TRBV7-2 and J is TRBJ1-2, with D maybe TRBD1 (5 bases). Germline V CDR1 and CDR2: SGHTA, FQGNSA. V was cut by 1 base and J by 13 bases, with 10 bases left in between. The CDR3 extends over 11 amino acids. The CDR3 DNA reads TGTGCCAGCAGCTTAGTACCCAGGGCCACCTTC. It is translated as CASSLVPRATF.

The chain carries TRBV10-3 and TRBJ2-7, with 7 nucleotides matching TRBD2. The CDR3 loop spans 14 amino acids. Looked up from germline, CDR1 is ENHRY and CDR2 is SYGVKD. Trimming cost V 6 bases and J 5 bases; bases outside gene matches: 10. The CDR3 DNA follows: TGTGCCATCAGCGGGCGCCGGGGGAGGGACGAGCAGTACTTC. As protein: CAISGRRGRDEQYF.

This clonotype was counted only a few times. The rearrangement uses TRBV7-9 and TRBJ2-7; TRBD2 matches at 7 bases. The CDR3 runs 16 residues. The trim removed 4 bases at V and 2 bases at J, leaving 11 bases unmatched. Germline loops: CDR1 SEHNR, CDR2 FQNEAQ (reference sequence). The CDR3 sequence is CASSSNRGDRTYEQYF. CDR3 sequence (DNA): TGTGCCAGCAGCTCAAACCGGGGGGACCGGACCTACGAGCAGTACTTC.

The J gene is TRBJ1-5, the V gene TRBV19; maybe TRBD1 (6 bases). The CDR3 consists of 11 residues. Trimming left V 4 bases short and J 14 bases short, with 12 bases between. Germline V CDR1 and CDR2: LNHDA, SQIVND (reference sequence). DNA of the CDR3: TGTGCCAGTAGTAGGGGGGCCCTTGAGCATTTT. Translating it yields CASSRGALEHF.